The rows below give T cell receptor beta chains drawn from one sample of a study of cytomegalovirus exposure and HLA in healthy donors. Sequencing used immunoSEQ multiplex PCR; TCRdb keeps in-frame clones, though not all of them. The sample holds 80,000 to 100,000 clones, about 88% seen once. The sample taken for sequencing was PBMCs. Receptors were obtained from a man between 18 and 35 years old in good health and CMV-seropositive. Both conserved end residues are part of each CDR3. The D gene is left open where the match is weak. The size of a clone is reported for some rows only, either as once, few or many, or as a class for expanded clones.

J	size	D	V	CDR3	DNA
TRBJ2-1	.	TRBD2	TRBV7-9	CASSSQAGYNEQFF	TGTGCCAGCAGCTCCCAAGCGGGGTACAATGAGCAGTTCTTC
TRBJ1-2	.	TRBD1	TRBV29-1	CSVGGTARFNYGYTF	TGCAGCGTTGGCGGGACAGCGAGATTCAACTATGGCTACACCTTC
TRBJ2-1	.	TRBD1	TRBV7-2	CASSPRTGSGNEQFF	TGTGCCAGCAGCCCCCGGACAGGGAGCGGGAATGAGCAGTTCTTC
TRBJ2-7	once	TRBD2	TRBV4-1	CASSPTGRDEQYF	TGCGCCAGCAGCCCTACGGGGAGGGACGAGCAGTACTTC
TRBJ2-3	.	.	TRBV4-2	CASSQEITSGLAQDTQYF	TGTGCCAGCAGCCAAGAAATTACGAGCGGGCTCGCACAAGATACGCAGTATTTT
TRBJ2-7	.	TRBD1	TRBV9	CASSAEGQGANEQYF	TGTGCCAGCAGCGCTGAGGGACAGGGGGCCAACGAGCAGTACTTC
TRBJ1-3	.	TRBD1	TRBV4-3	CASSQVDRVGNTIYF	TGCGCCAGCAGCCAAGTCGACAGGGTCGGAAACACCATATATTTT
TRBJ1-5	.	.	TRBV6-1	CASDTRPQHF	TGTGCCAGCGACACCCGCCCCCAGCATTTT
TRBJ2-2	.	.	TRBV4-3	CASSQDMAGLVTGELFF	TGCGCCAGCAGCCAAGACATGGCAGGGCTGGTCACCGGGGAGCTGTTTTTT
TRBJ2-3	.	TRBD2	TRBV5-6	CASSFYSGRAADTQYF	TGTGCCAGCAGCTTCTATAGCGGGAGGGCCGCAGATACGCAGTATTTT
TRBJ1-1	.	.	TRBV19	CASSIVDRQPEAFF	TGTGCCAGTAGTATTGTAGACAGGCAACCTGAAGCTTTCTTT
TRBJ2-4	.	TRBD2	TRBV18	CASSPFPGTSGSWAKNIQYF	TGTGCCAGCTCACCGTTTCCCGGGACTAGCGGGAGTTGGGCCAAAAACATTCAGTACTTC
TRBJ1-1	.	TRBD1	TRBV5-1	CASSGGQGGMNTEAFF	TGCGCCAGCAGCGGGGGACAGGGGGGGATGAACACTGAAGCTTTCTTT
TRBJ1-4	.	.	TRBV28	CASSLLAGGEKLFF	TGTGCCAGCAGTTTGTTGGCAGGAGGCGAAAAACTGTTTTTT
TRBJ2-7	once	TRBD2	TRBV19	CASSSLAVPYEQYF	TGTGCCAGTAGTAGCCTAGCGGTACCCTACGAGCAGTACTTC
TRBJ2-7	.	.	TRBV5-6	CASSWDKTYEQYF	TGTGCCAGCAGCTGGGACAAAACCTACGAGCAGTACTTC
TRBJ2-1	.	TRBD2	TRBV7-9	CASSSTKTSGEYNEQFF	TGTGCCAGCAGCTCCACAAAGACTAGCGGGGAGTACAATGAGCAGTTCTTC
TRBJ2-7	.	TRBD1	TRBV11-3	CASSLRQGNEQYF	TGTGCCAGCAGCCTAAGACAGGGGAACGAGCAGTACTTC
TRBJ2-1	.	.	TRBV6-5	CASSLTAREQFF	TGTGCCAGCAGTCTAACCGCTCGTGAGCAGTTCTTC
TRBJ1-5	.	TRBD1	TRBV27	CASKLDRGGNQPQHF	TGTGCCAGCAAACTGGACAGGGGTGGCAATCAGCCCCAGCATTTT
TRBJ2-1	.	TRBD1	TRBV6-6	CASNYFPVQGASEQFF	TGTGCCAGCAATTATTTTCCAGTACAGGGGGCGAGTGAGCAGTTCTTC
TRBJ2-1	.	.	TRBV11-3	CASSLDGGGLGEQFF	TGTGCCAGCAGCTTAGATGGGGGGGGGCTGGGTGAGCAGTTCTTC
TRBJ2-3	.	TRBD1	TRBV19	CASSIGTVWDTQYF	TGTGCCAGTAGTATTGGGACAGTTTGGGATACGCAGTATTTT
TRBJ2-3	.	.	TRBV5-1	CASSPWTHFTDTQYF	TGCGCCAGCAGCCCTTGGACTCATTTCACAGATACGCAGTATTTT
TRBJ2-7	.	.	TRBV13	CASSLGAGEAGPSYEQYF	TGTGCCAGCAGCTTGGGGGCCGGGGAAGCGGGGCCATCCTACGAGCAGTACTTC
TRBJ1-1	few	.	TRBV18	CASSLNPGMDTEAFF	TGTGCCAGCTCCCTGAACCCAGGTATGGACACTGAAGCTTTCTTT
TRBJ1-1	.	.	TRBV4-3	CASSQDSARDTEAFF	TGCGCCAGCAGCCAAGATAGCGCAAGGGATACTGAAGCTTTCTTT
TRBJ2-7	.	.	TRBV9	CASSVDLGDTSPAEQYF	TGTGCCAGCAGCGTAGATTTAGGGGACACTTCCCCAGCCGAGCAGTACTTC
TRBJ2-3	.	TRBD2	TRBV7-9	CASSLARAGGPQDTQYF	TGTGCCAGCAGCTTAGCCCGGGCGGGGGGCCCACAAGATACGCAGTATTTT
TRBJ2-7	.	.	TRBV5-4	CASSLGGGDYHEQYF	TGTGCCAGCAGCTTGGGAGGCGGGGATTACCACGAGCAGTACTTC
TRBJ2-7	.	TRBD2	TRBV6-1	CASVRTSGIDEQYF	TGTGCCAGTGTTCGGACTAGCGGGATAGACGAGCAGTACTTC
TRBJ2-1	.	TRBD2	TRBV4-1	CASSQRSGSLDNEQFF	TGCGCCAGCAGCCAACGTAGCGGGAGCCTCGACAATGAGCAGTTCTTC
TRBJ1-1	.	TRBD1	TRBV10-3	CAISEGTGRKDTEAFF	TGTGCCATCAGTGAGGGGACAGGGCGAAAGGACACTGAAGCTTTCTTT
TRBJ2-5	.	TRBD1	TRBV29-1	CSDRQGGQETQYF	TGCAGCGACCGACAGGGCGGGCAAGAGACCCAGTACTTC
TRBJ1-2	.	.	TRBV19	CASSPTIMSEGYTF	TGTGCCAGTAGCCCGACTATAATGTCGGAAGGCTACACCTTC
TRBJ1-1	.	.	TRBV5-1	CASSRVQGTNTEAFF	TGCGCCAGCAGCCGAGTGCAGGGAACGAACACTGAAGCTTTCTTT
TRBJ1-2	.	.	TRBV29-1	CSVGADGYGYTF	TGCAGCGTAGGAGCCGACGGATATGGCTACACCTTC
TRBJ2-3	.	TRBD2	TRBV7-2	CASSPLASGRHTDTQYF	TGTGCCAGCAGCCCGCTAGCCTCCGGGAGGCACACAGATACGCAGTATTTT
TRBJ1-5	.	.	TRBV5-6	CASSLFERAGEYNQPQHF	TGTGCCAGCAGCTTGTTTGAGAGGGCAGGAGAATACAATCAGCCCCAGCATTTT
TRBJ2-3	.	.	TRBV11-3	CASSSSGVGVDTQYF	TGTGCCAGCAGCTCGAGCGGTGTGGGAGTGGATACGCAGTATTTT
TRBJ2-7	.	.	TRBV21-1	CASSNGQGPYEQYF	TGTGCCAGCAGCAACGGACAGGGACCCTACGAGCAGTACTTC
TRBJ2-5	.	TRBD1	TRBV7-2	CASSPHRGETQYF	TGTGCCAGCAGCCCGCACAGGGGAGAGACCCAGTACTTC
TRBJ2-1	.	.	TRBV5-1	CASSLAPQLARDEQFF	TGCGCCAGCAGCTTGGCCCCCCAATTAGCGAGAGATGAGCAGTTCTTC
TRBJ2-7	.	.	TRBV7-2	CASSLWLSGGDEQYF	TGTGCCAGCAGCTTATGGCTATCGGGGGGCGACGAGCAGTACTTC
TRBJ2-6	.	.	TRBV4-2	CASSQDGSSGANVLTF	TGTGCCAGCAGCCAAGACGGGAGCTCTGGGGCCAACGTCCTGACTTTC
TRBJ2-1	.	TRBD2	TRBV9	CASSAGTSNNEQFF	TGTGCCAGCAGCGCCGGGACTAGCAACAATGAGCAGTTCTTC
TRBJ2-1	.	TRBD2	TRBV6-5	CASSYSVLAGLGQFF	TGTGCCAGCAGTTACTCTGTACTAGCGGGGTTGGGGCAGTTCTTC
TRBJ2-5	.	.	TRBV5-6	CASSFTGYYRQETQYF	TGTGCCAGCAGCTTTACAGGGTACTATCGTCAAGAGACCCAGTACTTC
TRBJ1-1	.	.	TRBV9	CASSVGYGGATQDTEAFF	TGTGCCAGCAGCGTTGGGTATGGGGGGGCGACGCAGGACACTGAAGCTTTCTTT
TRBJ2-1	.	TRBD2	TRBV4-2	CASSQEPTAPPGLAGGPVGNEQFF	TGTGCCAGCAGCCAAGAACCAACGGCCCCACCGGGACTAGCGGGGGGCCCGGTGGGTAATGAGCAGTTCTTC
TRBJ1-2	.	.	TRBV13	CASSLTGTNYGYTF	TGTGCCAGCAGCTTAACCGGGACTAACTATGGCTACACCTTC
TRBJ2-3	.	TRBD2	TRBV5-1	CASSLGGSGSGTDTQYF	TGCGCCAGCAGCTTGGGAGGGAGCGGGAGCGGCACAGATACGCAGTATTTT
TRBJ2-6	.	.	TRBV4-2	CASSGGTPGSGANVLTF	TGTGCCAGCAGCGGAGGCACCCCAGGCTCTGGGGCCAACGTCCTGACTTTC